This passage covers 21 T cell receptor beta chains from one sample sequenced in a study of CD8 T cells in ankylosing spondylitis. Using its own MiXCR run on the 5' RACE reads, TCRdb lists one record per CDR3 protein. The data hold approximately 250,000 distinct CDR3 sequences, with around 8% observed a single time. Material: blood, either unsorted or a sorted T cell fraction (not recorded which). The receptors come from a female donor with ankylosing spondylitis or in good health (not recorded which).

Turning to this clonotype: This may stem from a read error, because a much larger clone lies one nucleotide away. V gene TRBV12-3 or TRBV12-4 combines with J gene TRBJ1-3; unclear D gene. This CDR3 has 16 residues. V lost 4 bases and J lost 0, with 13 bases in between. CDR3 residues: CASSSKVARSGNTIYF. CDR3 sequence (DNA): TGTGCCAGCAGTTCGAAAGTAGCCCGCTCTGGAAACACCATATATTTT.

The table lists this clonotype with a few counts. V and J are TRBV20-1 and TRBJ2-3, with 7 bases aligning to TRBD2. CDR1 is DFQATT and CDR2 is SNEGSKA in the germline V gene (reference sequence). Unmatched junction bases numbered 11, after V lost 6 bases and J lost 2 bases. The CDR3 is 15 amino acids. CDR3 bases: TGCAGTGCCCGAACCCCTAGCGGATACACAGATACGCAGTATTTT. The encoded protein is CSARTPSGYTDTQYF.

This clonotype was seen at least ten times. V usage is TRBV5-5 and J usage is TRBJ1-1; D remains unclear. V dropped 3 bases and J dropped 3 bases, with 12 bases sitting between them. The CDR3 spans 14 residues. Germline CDR1 and CDR2: SGHKS and YYEKEE (reference sequence). The CDR3 DNA reads TGTGCCAGCAGCTCCCTCGTTGGGTACACTGAAGCTTTCTTT. Translation: CASSSLVGYTEAFF. Together with reference TRBV5-5 and TRBJ1-1, the CDR3 gives the full variable domain: DAGVTQSPTHLIKTRGQQVTLRCSPISGHKSVSWYQQVLGQGPQFIFQYYEKEERGRGNFPDRFSARQFPNYSSELNVNALLLGDSALYLCASSSLVGYTEAFFGQGTRLTVV.

This clonotype has ten or more counts. The rearrangement uses TRBV20-1 and TRBJ2-5; D not resolved. Trimming shortened V by 5 bases and J by 7 bases, and 17 bases separated the two germline ends. Germline V CDR1 and CDR2: DFQATT, SNEGSKA (reference sequence). The length of the CDR3 is 13 residues. The CDR3 reads CSAEVPGYGTQYF. CDR3 nucleotide sequence: TGCAGTGCTGAGGTCCCCGGATACGGGACCCAGTACTTC.

This clonotype was picked up many times. The rearrangement joins TRBV5-1 to TRBJ2-3; 11 bases are a match to TRBD2. J was trimmed by 4 bases and V by 4 bases; bases with no gene match: 8. This CDR3 comprises 16 residues. CDR1 SGHRS and CDR2 YFSETQ come from the germline V gene. The CDR3 is CASSKRLAGRADTQYF. For the CDR3, the DNA is TGCGCCAGCAGCAAAAGACTAGCGGGAAGGGCAGATACGCAGTATTTT. Full variable domain (remainder filled in from reference TRBV5-1 and TRBJ2-3): KAGVTQTPRYLIKTRGQQVTLSCSPISGHRSVSWYQQTPGQGLQFLFEYFSETQRNKGNFPGRFSGRQFSNSRSEMNVSTLELGDSALYLCASSKRLAGRADTQYFGPGTRLTVL.

This clonotype was recorded many times. The rearrangement uses TRBV12-3 or TRBV12-4 and TRBJ1-5; the D gene is possibly TRBD1 (5 bases). The CDR3 is 15 amino acids. Deletions cut 1 base from V and 9 bases from J, with 16 bases between. In DNA form, the CDR3 reads TGTGCCAGCAGTTTAGACAGGCCTTGGGATCTGCCCCAGCATTTT. Translation gives CASSLDRPWDLPQHF.

This clonotype was picked up many times. This chain joins TRBV20-1 and TRBJ2-1; TRBD2 might be the D (7 bases). The CDR3 is 13 amino acids. CDR1 and CDR2 from the germline V gene are DFQATT and SNEGSKA (reference sequence). Trimming shortened V by 7 bases and J by 3 bases, and 13 bases separated the two germline ends. Written as DNA, the CDR3 is TGCAGTGTGGAGCGGGACATCTACAATGAGCAGTTCTTC. Its protein product is CSVERDIYNEQFF.

This clonotype was counted at least ten times. The CDR3 region is CASSPDGISAYNEQFF. As DNA, the CDR3 is TGTGCCAGCAGTCCGGATGGGATATCAGCCTACAATGAGCAGTTCTTC. J is TRBJ2-1 and V is TRBV13; D call uncertain. V was clipped by 6 bases and J by 2 bases, with 17 bases between them. The CDR3 is 16 residues long. Germline CDR1 PRHDT, CDR2 FYEKMQ (reference sequence).

This clonotype was detected many times. This sequence joins TRBV28 and TRBJ1-5; unclear D gene. The germline CDR1 and CDR2 sequences are MDHEN and SYDVKM. Trimming pared 8 bases from V and 2 bases from J, leaving 7 bases between. The CDR3 has 12 amino acids. The CDR3 sequence: CASGRGNQPQHF. DNA of the CDR3: TGTGCCAGCGGTCGGGGCAATCAGCCCCAGCATTTT. Combining the CDR3 with reference TRBV28 and TRBJ1-5 gives the whole variable domain DVKVTQSSRYLVKRTGEKVFLECVQDMDHENMFWYRQDPGLGLRLIYFSYDVKMKEKGDIPEGYSVSREKKERFSLILESASTNQTSMYLCASGRGNQPQHFGDGTRLSIL.

Ten or more counts support this clonotype. The V call is TRBV5-1, the J call TRBJ2-1, with 16 bases that match TRBD2. The V gene end was trimmed by 4 bases and the J gene end by 5 bases; junction bases not matched to a gene: 6. The CDR3 has 17 amino acids. Per germline, CDR1 SGHRS and CDR2 YFSETQ. CDR3 coding DNA: TGCGCCAGCAGCGCTGGGACTAGCGGGAGGGCGGACAATGAGCAGTTCTTC. Translation: CASSAGTSGRADNEQFF.

There are many counts of this clonotype. The V gene is TRBV10-2, the J gene TRBJ1-4, with D unresolved. Trimming pared 3 bases from V and 8 bases from J, leaving 16 bases between. The CDR3 is 15 residues long. CDR1 and CDR2 from the germline V gene are WSHSY and SAAADI. The CDR3, as DNA: TGCGCCAGCAGTGACCAAGGCCCCCCGCTCGAAAAACTGTTTTTT. It translates to CASSDQGPPLEKLFF.

Many counts were recorded for this clonotype. This chain connects TRBV5-1 to TRBJ2-3; TRBD2 agrees at 7 bases. The CDR3 contains 15 residues. The V gene end was trimmed by 6 bases and the J gene end by 0 bases; junction bases not matched to a gene: 7. Germline values: CDR1 SGHRS, CDR2 YFSETQ. CDR3 loop: CASNRFSGSTDTQYF. The CDR3, as DNA: TGCGCCAGCAACCGTTTTAGCGGGAGCACAGATACGCAGTATTTT.

There are many counts of this clonotype. V is TRBV12-3 or TRBV12-4 and J is TRBJ2-1; 10 bases align to TRBD2. The V segment lost 0 bases and the J segment 7 bases; nucleotides outside the gene matches: 6. The CDR3 runs to 16 residues. The CDR3 region is CASSLAGSSGRNEQFF. The CDR3 DNA follows: TGTGCCAGCAGTTTAGCTGGGAGTAGCGGGAGGAATGAGCAGTTCTTC.

This clonotype was counted only a few times. The chain employs TRBV27 and TRBJ1-6; TRBD1 might be the D (6 bases). The CDR3 consists of 14 residues. The V gene's germline CDR1 is MNHEY and CDR2 SMNVEV (reference sequence). Trimming took off 10 bases at V and 7 bases at J, with 17 bases between the two ends. This chain's CDR3 is CATRTEIKNSPLHF. In DNA form, the CDR3 reads TGTGCCACCAGGACAGAAATTAAAAATTCACCCCTCCACTTT.

This clonotype was detected ten times or more. This chain joins TRBV7-3 and TRBJ2-1; D unclear. The V gene lost 4 bases and the J gene lost 5 bases, with 6 bases spanning the gap. Germline V gives CDR1 SGHTA, CDR2 FQGTGA. CDR3 length: 12 residues. The CDR3 coding sequence is TGTGCCAGCAGCTCTACCAACAATGAGCAGTTCTTC. It codes for CASSSTNNEQFF.

This clonotype has ten or more counts. The rearrangement links TRBV6-1 to TRBJ2-6; possible D gene TRBD1, 5 bases. The germline V gene has CDR1 MNHNS and CDR2 SASEGT. This CDR3 comprises 18 residues. Trimming shortened V by 6 bases and J by 1 base, and 19 bases separated the two germline ends. The CDR3 region has the DNA TGTGCCAGCAGAGGCGGTGTGGGGAAGGGGTCTGGGGCCAACGTCCTGACTTTC. This translates into CASRGGVGKGSGANVLTF.

There are many counts of this clonotype. The rearrangement joins TRBV11-2 to TRBJ2-7; 10 bases line up with TRBD1. Germline trimming cut 2 bases from V and 0 bases from J; bases unmatched to any gene: 7. This CDR3 spans 17 amino acids. Germline V gene lookup returns CDR1 SGHAT and CDR2 FQNNGV. CDR3 amino acids: CASSLRDRGLSSYEQYF. The CDR3 coding sequence is TGTGCCAGCAGCTTACGAGACAGGGGGCTTAGCTCCTACGAGCAGTACTTC.

This clonotype was counted many times. This sequence joins TRBV4-3 and TRBJ2-7; D remains ambiguous. Trimming took off 1 base at V and 0 bases at J, with 16 bases between the two ends. Looked up from germline, CDR1 is LGHNA and CDR2 is YSLEER. The CDR3 consists of 17 residues. This CDR3 reads CASSQGVVAASSYEQYF. The CDR3 nucleotides are TGCGCCAGCAGCCAAGGTGTGGTAGCTGCCAGCTCCTACGAGCAGTACTTC.

This clonotype was seen a few times. This CDR3 reads CASLLTPQSTDTQYF. CDR3 nucleotides: TGTGCCAGCCTGCTAACCCCGCAGAGCACAGATACGCAGTATTTT. This rearrangement joins TRBV7-2 to TRBJ2-3; D remains unclear. Trimming stripped 8 bases from V and 0 bases from J, with 15 bases between. The length of the CDR3 is 15 residues. The germline CDR1 and CDR2 sequences are SGHTA and FQGNSA.

This clonotype came up many times. The CDR3 DNA is TGTGCCAGCAGTCTCCCGGGAAACGAGCAGTACTTC. It is translated as CASSLPGNEQYF. The V and J genes are TRBV7-8 and TRBJ2-7, with TRBD2 as a possible D gene (5 bases). Germline loops: CDR1 SGHVS, CDR2 FQNEAQ. CDR3 length equals 12 residues. Trimming took off 6 bases at V and 5 bases at J, with 11 bases between the two ends.

This clonotype has just a few counts. The chain is built from TRBV7-9 and TRBJ2-7; TRBD1 matches 9 bases. Germline V lookup: CDR1 SEHNR, CDR2 FQNEAQ (reference sequence). The CDR3 covers 14 residues. J was trimmed by 5 bases and V by 5 bases; bases with no gene match: 7. CDR3: CASSPGTGLDEQYF. In DNA, the CDR3 is TGTGCCAGCAGCCCCGGGACAGGGTTGGACGAGCAGTACTTC.